This TCR beta chain was captured by sequencing in a study of OX40 agonist ivuxolimab in advanced cancers. Measured with immunoSEQ multiplex PCR; TCRdb has only the in-frame clones, and not every one. The sample comprises about 88,000 clones, about 86% of which are singletons, and around 1.5% rests with the top ten. Collection of blood occurred at baseline, at cycle 4 day 1, and at cycle 7 day 1. The CDR3 spans 19 residues. The sample in question was CD4+ or CD8+ T cells sorted from blood, obtained in a trial of the OX40 agonist ivuxolimab. This chain connects TRBV21-1 to TRBJ2-1; no DNA check was done on the table's D call, TRBD2. TRBV21-1 is given as a pseudogene. The TCR originated in an adult with an advanced solid tumor such as melanoma, head and neck, liver or kidney cancer. The CDR3, as DNA: TGTGCCAGCAGCTCCCGAAGCCCGATTTTAGTGCGGGAGTGCAATGAGCAGTTCTTC. As protein: CASSSRSPILVRECNEQFF.